These T cell receptor beta chains were read from a single sample in a study of low-dose radiotherapy and immunotherapy resistance in tumors. TCRdb used MiXCR to reprocess the reads, holding one entry per CDR3 protein. The repertoire holds around 83,000 distinct CDR3 sequences, under 20% seen once, with less than 6% in the top ten. The source material was PBMCs, sampled before treatment. These TCRs come from a male donor with prostate cancer. CDR3s include the opening cysteine and the closing phenylalanine or tryptophan. Each record gives: clone size, J gene, V gene, D gene, CDR3 DNA, CDR3 protein. The D gene is left open where the match is weak. Some rows mark clone size as missing; the rest say once, few, many or name a class of expanded clone.

size: medium-sized
J: TRBJ1-2
V: TRBV28
D: .
DNA: TGTGCCAGCAGTACACCCACCGGCGGCTACACCTTC
CDR3: CASSTPTGGYTF

size: many
J: TRBJ2-1
V: TRBV27
D: TRBD2
DNA: TGTGCCAGCAGTCTTCCTAGCGGGAGTAATCTCGGTGAGCAGTTCTTC
CDR3: CASSLPSGSNLGEQFF

size: many
J: TRBJ2-7
V: TRBV28
D: .
DNA: TGTGCCACCACGACTTCTTCCGGCGAGCAGTACTTC
CDR3: CATTTSSGEQYF

size: many
J: TRBJ2-5
V: TRBV9
D: TRBD1
DNA: TGTGCCAGCAGCGTAGGCAGGGGGCGTGAGACCCAGTACTTC
CDR3: CASSVGRGRETQYF

size: many
J: TRBJ1-1
V: TRBV12-3/TRBV12-4
D: .
DNA: TGTGCCAGCACTCACGGGAGGGGGAACACTGAAGCTTTCTTT
CDR3: CASTHGRGNTEAFF

size: many
J: TRBJ2-7
V: TRBV6-2/TRBV6-3
D: .
DNA: TGTGCCAGCAGTTACAGTGCGGGCGCCTCCTACGAGCAGTACTTC
CDR3: CASSYSAGASYEQYF

size: many
J: TRBJ2-3
V: TRBV28
D: .
DNA: TGTGCCAGCAGTTTCGAGGGATGGCGTGGTACGCAGTATTTT
CDR3: CASSFEGWRGTQYF

size: many
J: TRBJ2-7
V: TRBV7-2
D: TRBD2
DNA: TGTGCCAGCAGCCACACTAGCGTCTACGAGCAGTACTTC
CDR3: CASSHTSVYEQYF

size: many
J: TRBJ1-2
V: TRBV18
D: TRBD1
DNA: TGTGCCAGCTCACCCGCCGGGACAGCCTATGGCTACACCTTC
CDR3: CASSPAGTAYGYTF

size: many
J: TRBJ1-5
V: TRBV18
D: .
DNA: TGTGCCAGCTCTACCGAGGCCCCTCAGCCCCAGCATTTT
CDR3: CASSTEAPQPQHF

size: .
J: TRBJ2-5
V: TRBV7-2
D: .
DNA: TGTGCCAGCAGCTCCTGGACTTCCCAAGAGACCCAGTACTTC
CDR3: CASSSWTSQETQYF

size: many
J: TRBJ1-5
V: TRBV7-9
D: TRBD1
DNA: TGTGCCAGCAGCTTATATTCAGGGGGCGTATATCAGCCCCAGCATTTT
CDR3: CASSLYSGGVYQPQHF

size: many
J: TRBJ2-1
V: TRBV6-2/TRBV6-3
D: .
DNA: TGTGCCAGCAGTGTTCAGGGTTCCTATGAGCAGTTCTTC
CDR3: CASSVQGSYEQFF

size: many
J: TRBJ2-6
V: TRBV14
D: TRBD1
DNA: TGTGCCAGCAGCCCAAAAGGGACAGGGAGACTACTCGGGGCCAACGTCCTGACTTTC
CDR3: CASSPKGTGRLLGANVLTF

size: many
J: TRBJ2-7
V: TRBV3-1
D: TRBD1
DNA: TGTGCCAGCAGCCCCGGGACAGGGTATTACGAGCAGTACTTC
CDR3: CASSPGTGYYEQYF

size: .
J: TRBJ2-1
V: TRBV11-2
D: .
DNA: .
CDR3: CASTNQTALYFCATSDFTGRCVF

size: many
J: TRBJ2-7
V: TRBV5-1
D: .
DNA: TGCGCCAGCAGCTTGGTGGACAGCGTCTACGAGCAGTACTTC
CDR3: CASSLVDSVYEQYF

size: many
J: TRBJ1-2
V: TRBV2
D: .
DNA: TGTGCCAGCAGTGAGGCATTCAACTATGGCTACACCTTC
CDR3: CASSEAFNYGYTF

size: many
J: TRBJ2-1
V: TRBV28
D: .
DNA: TGTGCCAGCAGCTTAAGAGGTACCTACAATGAGCAGTTCTTC
CDR3: CASSLRGTYNEQFF

size: many
J: TRBJ1-1
V: TRBV5-4
D: .
DNA: TGTGCCAGCAGCTCTCAGGTCGGTTTCACTGAAGCTTTCTTT
CDR3: CASSSQVGFTEAFF

size: many
J: TRBJ2-1
V: TRBV3-1
D: .
DNA: TGTGCCAGCAGCCAAGATATCGGGGGCACCTACAATGAGCAGTTCTTC
CDR3: CASSQDIGGTYNEQFF

size: .
J: TRBJ2-5
V: TRBV7-3
D: TRBD2
DNA: TGTGCCAGCAGCTTAAGGGCTTGGCGGGGGAGCAACCAAGAGACCCAGTACTTC
CDR3: CASSLRAWRGSNQETQYF

size: few
J: TRBJ1-3
V: TRBV30
D: .
DNA: TGTGCCTGGAGTGTACCGGGAACCTCTGGAAACACCATATATTTT
CDR3: CAWSVPGTSGNTIYF

size: many
J: TRBJ1-2
V: TRBV7-2
D: .
DNA: TGTGCCAGCAGCTTAATGTCAGGAGAAACTTATGGCTACACCTTC
CDR3: CASSLMSGETYGYTF

size: once
J: TRBJ2-1
V: TRBV10-3
D: .
DNA: TGTGCCATAGAGGACCAAATAAAACCACAGAAGCAGTTCTTC
CDR3: CAIEDQIKPQKQFF

size: many
J: TRBJ1-2
V: TRBV9
D: .
DNA: TGTGCCAGCAGCGGAGGGAGGGGGTTCTATGGCTACACCTTC
CDR3: CASSGGRGFYGYTF

size: .
J: TRBJ2-2
V: TRBV30
D: .
DNA: TGTGCCTGGAGCGCGAGGGCCCGTTCCGGGGAGCTGTTTTTT
CDR3: CAWSARARSGELFF

size: many
J: TRBJ2-6
V: TRBV19
D: .
DNA: TGTGCCAGTAGTCCAGGGGTCATTACCTCTGGGGCCAACGTCCTGACTTTC
CDR3: CASSPGVITSGANVLTF

size: many
J: TRBJ2-7
V: TRBV30
D: .
DNA: TGTGCCTGGAGCAGGGACAACTACGAGCAGTACTTC
CDR3: CAWSRDNYEQYF

size: many
J: TRBJ2-7
V: TRBV28
D: TRBD1
DNA: TGTGCCAGCAGTCCCGGGACAGGGGCCAGCTCCTACGAGCAGTACTTC
CDR3: CASSPGTGASSYEQYF

size: many
J: TRBJ2-5
V: TRBV28
D: TRBD2
DNA: TGTGCCAGCAGTTTGGGGACCAGCGGGGTCCAAGAGACCCAGTACTTC
CDR3: CASSLGTSGVQETQYF

size: many
J: TRBJ1-1
V: TRBV9
D: TRBD1
DNA: TGTGCCAGCAGCACCGACAGGGACACTGAAGCTTTCTTT
CDR3: CASSTDRDTEAFF

size: many
J: TRBJ1-1
V: TRBV20-1
D: .
DNA: TGCAGTGCTAGAGATTGGCAGGGGCTGAACACTGAAGCTTTCTTT
CDR3: CSARDWQGLNTEAFF

size: many
J: TRBJ2-1
V: TRBV28
D: .
DNA: TGTGCCAGCCGCGTGTCGGATGAGCAGTTCTTC
CDR3: CASRVSDEQFF

size: many
J: TRBJ2-7
V: TRBV7-6
D: .
DNA: TGTGCCAGCAGCTTGATTGGCTACGAGCAGTACTTC
CDR3: CASSLIGYEQYF

size: many
J: TRBJ2-7
V: TRBV20-1
D: .
DNA: TGCAGTGCTAGTAAACCAGACGAGCAGTACTTC
CDR3: CSASKPDEQYF

size: many
J: TRBJ2-2
V: TRBV12-3/TRBV12-4
D: .
DNA: TGTGCCAGCAGTCACACCGGGGAGCTGTTTTTT
CDR3: CASSHTGELFF

size: many
J: TRBJ2-2
V: TRBV7-7
D: .
DNA: TGTGCTAGCAGCTTGGGGAGGACAGTCAACACCGGGGAGCTGTTTTTT
CDR3: CASSLGRTVNTGELFF

size: many
J: TRBJ2-5
V: TRBV5-1
D: TRBD2
DNA: TGCGCCAGCAGCCGACTTTCCGGGACTAGCTGGGAGACCCAGTACTTC
CDR3: CASSRLSGTSWETQYF

size: many
J: TRBJ2-1
V: TRBV20-1
D: TRBD2
DNA: TGCAGTGCTAGTCTTAGCGGGAGGATCTATGAGCAGTTCTTC
CDR3: CSASLSGRIYEQFF

size: many
J: TRBJ1-2
V: TRBV6-5
D: .
DNA: TGTGCCAGCAGCCAATCTATGGCGGGCTACACCTTC
CDR3: CASSQSMAGYTF

size: many
J: TRBJ2-1
V: TRBV11-1
D: TRBD1
DNA: TGTGCCAGCAGCTTTGCAGGGGGCTCCTACAATGAGCAGTTCTTC
CDR3: CASSFAGGSYNEQFF